This T cell receptor beta chain was retrieved from a study of cytomegalovirus exposure and HLA in healthy donors. Study-level information: A later analysis reported the 120 or so validation repertoires used the same platform as the 666 first-cohort repertoires. Overall study results and limits: The dataset shows that most TCR sequences were rare, while some public TCRs occurred in many donors.

The data were produced by immunoSEQ multiplex PCR, yet TCRdb's version contains in-frame clones alone and is incomplete. The sample includes about 110,000 clones, roughly 88% seen only once; the top ten take about 1.5%. V lost 6 bases to trimming and J lost 5 bases, with 10 bases between them. Germline-derived CDR1 and CDR2 are SNHLY and FYNNEI. The CDR3 spans 13 residues. To note about this clone: Its antigen is not identified.

Input material: PBMCs. The rearrangement joins TRBV2 to TRBJ1-4, with D uncertain. This TCR derives from a woman in her 30s in good health and CMV-seropositive. The CDR3, as DNA: TGTGCCAGCAGGAGGTCAGAGAATGAAAAACTGTTTTTT. Residues: CASRRSENEKLFF.